The following is a T cell receptor beta chain sequence with its context. Its target is not known. With 60 Vbeta and 13 Jbeta primers, the PCR was carried out. Profiled with immunoSEQ multiplex PCR; TCRdb holds only in-frame clones, not every one. The sample lists approximately 190,000 clones; about four fifths were seen once. V lost 2 bases to trimming and J lost 9 bases; unmatched junction nucleotides: 5. The CDR3 totals 14 residues. Germline V gives CDR1 SGHTA, CDR2 FQGNSA. This entry comes from a study of cytomegalovirus exposure and HLA in healthy donors. Looking at the study overall: There were 350 to 450 genotyped donors. Of these, roughly 80% fell in the genetic ancestry cluster associated with self-reported Caucasian donors.

Regarding the study as a whole: Later analysis demonstrated an association between a missense DCLRE1C variant and TCR beta V- and J-gene trimming.

The specimen sequenced was PBMCs. The clonotype originates from a woman in her late teens or twenties in good health and CMV-seronegative. The rearrangement joins TRBV7-2 to TRBJ2-1, with 9 positions matching TRBD2. The CDR3 sequence is CASSLRGGRGEQFF. The CDR3 DNA sequence: TGTGCCAGCAGCTTACGTGGCGGGAGGGGTGAGCAGTTCTTC.